A single sample is the source of the 16 T cell receptor beta chains below, sequenced in a study of T cells expressing NK-cell markers. TCRdb reprocessed the 5' RACE reads, with one entry per CDR3 protein and no DNA. This sample's table reports about 260,000 distinct CDR3 sequences. Sequencing was carried out using blood T cells: a sorted CD56 or NKG2C T cell subset, CD4+ or CD8+ T cells, or bulk PBMC T cells (not recorded which). These receptors all come from a woman aged 18-70 years in good health.

This chain's CDR3 is CASSFPQTDYNEQFF. The chain combines TRBV11-2 with TRBJ2-1; TCRdb proposes TRBD1, but this gene call is untestable without DNA. The length of the CDR3 is 15 residues. Per germline, CDR1 SGHAT and CDR2 FQNNGV.

The V call is TRBV7-2, the J call TRBJ2-1; TCRdb's D call, TRBD1, is unchecked because there is no DNA. Germline loops: CDR1 SGHTA, CDR2 FQGNSA. The CDR3 length is 14 residues. The CDR3: CASSEDRGRNEQFF.

The CDR3 reads CASSQRSQPQHF. The gene calls are TRBV3-1 and TRBJ1-5. Germline CDR1 reads LGHDT; CDR2 reads YNNKEL (reference sequence). The CDR3 consists of 12 residues.

The rearrangement joins TRBV5-1 to TRBJ2-2; TCRdb calls TRBD1, which cannot be checked without DNA. CDR3 length: 18 residues. Germline CDR1 and CDR2: SGHRS and YFSETQ. The chain's CDR3 is CASSLSEGTGIDTGELFF.

CDR3 sequence reads: CASSLPTLASLQETQYF. The rearrangement links TRBV7-9 to TRBJ2-5; TCRdb gives TRBD2 as the D gene, but with no DNA this cannot be confirmed. Per germline, CDR1 SEHNR and CDR2 FQNEAQ (reference sequence). CDR3 length equals 17 residues. Full variable domain (remainder filled in from reference TRBV7-9 and TRBJ2-5): DTGVSQNPRHKITKRGQNVTFRCDPISEHNRLYWYRQTLGQGPEFLTYFQNEAQLEKSRLLSDRFSAERPKGSFSTLEIQRTEQGDSAMYLCASSLPTLASLQETQYFGPGTRLLVL.

The chain carries TRBV7-2 and TRBJ1-5. The germline CDR1 and CDR2 sequences are SGHTA and FQGNSA. This CDR3 is 13 amino acids long. The CDR3 sequence is CASSFQDPQPQHF.

The CDR3 loop reads CISVPEAGIGGANVLTF. The rearrangement links TRBV7-5 to TRBJ2-6. TRBV7-5 is tagged as a pseudogene. CDR3 length: 17 amino acids.

The chain uses TRBV15 and TRBJ2-5; the TCRdb D gene call, TRBD2, has no DNA to confirm it. Germline V gene data show CDR1 as LNHNV and CDR2 as YYDKDF (reference sequence). The CDR3 has 18 residues. The CDR3 protein is CATSRDHRQDYRKETQYF.

The chain combines TRBV9 with TRBJ2-3; no DNA is available, so the TRBD1 call from TCRdb remains unchecked. Germline assignment: CDR1 SGDLS and CDR2 YYNGEE. This CDR3 region has 16 residues. The CDR3 spells CASSWGDRGMSDTQYF.

The V and J genes are TRBV30 and TRBJ2-3; TCRdb returns TRBD2, unconfirmable since there is no DNA. CDR1 is GTSNPN and CDR2 is SVGIG in the germline V gene (reference sequence). The CDR3 contains 13 residues. The CDR3 spells CAPKREGTDTQYF.

The V and J genes are TRBV15 and TRBJ2-1. This CDR3 is 14 amino acids long. The germline V gene has CDR1 LNHNV and CDR2 YYDKDF (reference sequence). Here the CDR3 reads CATEVRRGYNEQFF.

This chain uses TRBV29-1 with TRBJ1-2; TCRdb calls TRBD1, which cannot be checked without DNA. The CDR3 is made up of 12 amino acids. Germline CDR1 and CDR2: SQVTM and ANQGSEA. CDR3 sequence reads: CSVAAGNYGYTF.

The chain recombines TRBV20-1 with TRBJ1-2; the D call from TCRdb, TRBD1, cannot be confirmed without DNA. The CDR3 length is 17 residues. CDR1 is DFQATT, CDR2 SNEGSKA, per germline (reference sequence). The CDR3 sequence is CSARLGPAAGRNYGYTF.

The genes are TRBV20-1 and TRBJ2-7; TCRdb reports TRBD1, a call that lacks DNA to check it against. The germline V gene has CDR1 DFQATT and CDR2 SNEGSKA (reference sequence). CDR3 length equals 14 residues. CDR3 loop: CSARLGGRAYEQYF.

This chain uses TRBV5-5 with TRBJ2-5; TCRdb proposes TRBD1, but this gene call is untestable without DNA. The CDR3 is 13 residues long. Germline CDR1 is SGHKS and CDR2 is YYEKEE (reference sequence). CDR3 sequence reads: CASSLEWGATQYF.

The chain recombines TRBV11-2 with TRBJ2-5; there is no DNA to check the TCRdb D call of TRBD2. This CDR3 has 19 residues. Looked up from germline, CDR1 is SGHAT and CDR2 is FQNNGV. The CDR3 here is CASSSPTSGSHWGQETQYF. Supplemented by reference TRBV11-2 and TRBJ2-5, the full variable domain reads EAGVAQSPRYKIIEKRQSVAFWCNPISGHATLYWYQQILGQGPKLLIQFQNNGVVDDSQLPKDRFSAERLKGVDSTLKIQPAKLEDSAVYLCASSSPTSGSHWGQETQYFGPGTRLLVL.